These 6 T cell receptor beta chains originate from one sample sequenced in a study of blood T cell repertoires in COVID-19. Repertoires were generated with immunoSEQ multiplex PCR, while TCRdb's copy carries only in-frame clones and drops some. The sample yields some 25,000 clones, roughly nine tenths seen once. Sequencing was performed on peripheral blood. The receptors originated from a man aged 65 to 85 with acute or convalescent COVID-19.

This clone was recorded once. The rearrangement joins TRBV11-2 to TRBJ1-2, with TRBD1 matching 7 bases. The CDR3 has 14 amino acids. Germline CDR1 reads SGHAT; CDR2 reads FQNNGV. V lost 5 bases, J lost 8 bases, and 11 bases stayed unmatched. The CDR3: CASSPSTQGVGYTF. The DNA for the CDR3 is TGTGCCAGCAGCCCCAGTACGCAGGGGGTCGGCTACACCTTC.

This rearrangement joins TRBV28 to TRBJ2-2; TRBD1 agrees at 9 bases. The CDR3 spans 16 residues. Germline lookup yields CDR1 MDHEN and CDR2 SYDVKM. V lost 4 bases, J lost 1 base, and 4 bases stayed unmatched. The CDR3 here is CASSSTGGRNTGELFF. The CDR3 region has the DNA TGTGCCAGCAGTTCTACAGGGGGCAGGAACACCGGGGAGCTGTTTTTT.

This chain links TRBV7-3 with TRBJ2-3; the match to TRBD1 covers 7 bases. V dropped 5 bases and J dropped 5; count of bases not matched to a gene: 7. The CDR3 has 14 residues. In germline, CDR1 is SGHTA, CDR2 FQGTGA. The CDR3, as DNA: TGTGCCAGCAGCCCAGGGACAGAAGGAGATACGCAGTATTTT. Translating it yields CASSPGTEGDTQYF.

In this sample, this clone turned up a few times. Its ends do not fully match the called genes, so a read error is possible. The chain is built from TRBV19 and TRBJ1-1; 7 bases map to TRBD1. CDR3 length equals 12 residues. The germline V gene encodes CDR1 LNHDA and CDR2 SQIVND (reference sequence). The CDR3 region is CASSMNIGGFGF. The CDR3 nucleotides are TGTGCCAGTAGTATGAATATAGGGGGCTTCGGCTTT.

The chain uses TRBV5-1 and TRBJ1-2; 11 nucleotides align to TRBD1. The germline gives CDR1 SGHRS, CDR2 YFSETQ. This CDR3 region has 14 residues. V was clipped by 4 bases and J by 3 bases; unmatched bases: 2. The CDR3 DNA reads TGCGCCAGCAGCAGGACAGGGGGCGACTATGGCTACACCTTC. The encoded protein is CASSRTGGDYGYTF.

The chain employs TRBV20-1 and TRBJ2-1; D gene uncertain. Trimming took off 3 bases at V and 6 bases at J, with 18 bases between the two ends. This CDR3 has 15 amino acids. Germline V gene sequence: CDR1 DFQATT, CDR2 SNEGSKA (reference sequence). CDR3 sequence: CSASKEFLSGNEQFF. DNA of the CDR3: TGCAGTGCTAGTAAGGAGTTTTTATCTGGCAATGAGCAGTTCTTC.